This TCR beta chain is from a study of cytomegalovirus exposure and HLA in healthy donors (dated by TCRdb to 2016 to 2017). General notes on the study: A later analysis indicated that the 130 or so validation repertoires were generated on the platform also employed for the approximately 700 repertoires of the first cohort. The study aimed to test whether signatures of past pathogen exposure could be identified by cataloging public T cell receptors. Besides the first cohort of roughly 660 subjects, a separate validation cohort made up of 120 different subjects was used. The study combined high-throughput TCR immunosequencing, statistical association of individual TCRs with disease status, and machine learning to predict cytomegalovirus infection status. Study-wide findings and limitations: All 120 or so repertoires were used to score co-occurrence in the validation cohort in a later analysis, because that analysis had no HLA typing for the cohort. In both the original and validation cohorts, the classifier was reported to diagnose cytomegalovirus status with high specificity and sensitivity. In the study, about 150 TCR beta chains were listed as associated with cytomegalovirus. Most TCR sequences were seen in very few donors, while some public TCRs were found in many individuals. Of the cluster scores, about 94% were above 0 in a later analysis, which found that TCRs clustered in the first cohort also tended to co-occur in the 130 or so validation repertoires. In vitro tests confirmed that a few of the cytomegalovirus-associated TCR beta chains recognize cytomegalovirus antigens. It was suggested by the authors that the approach could potentially be generalized to other disease states and immunological phenotypes.

Separate from the approximately 670-subject first cohort, the validation cohort of 90 to 150 subjects was the group to which the donors belonged. About this clone itself: It has no known antigen specificity. The sample holds no much larger clone one base away, and base qualities are not on file.

The CDR3 covers 15 residues, taking in both the cysteine and the phenylalanine. Only the CDR3 DNA stays, 45 bases, in frame from base 1. Looking up the germline V gene (reference sequence) yields CDR1 LNHDA and CDR2 SQIVND. V is trimmed back by 1 base and J by 1 base, and the junction contains 3 bases that no gene match accounts for. Library generation was performed with the immunoSEQ multiplex PCR assay. In the paper's pipeline: A statistical classification framework was built to diagnose cytomegalovirus status from the catalog of TCR beta chain sequences. TCRdb retrieved this table from immuneACCESS and kept in-frame rearrangements only. Not all clones are present; in checked studies, unresolved V genes account for under half, and no reason is known for the remainder. V and J calls and clone size are given by that table; D and trimming were obtained from the DNA. The sample table shows roughly 43,000 clones, and roughly 92% are seen once. The top ten clones comprise more than 4.5% of the sample.

The chain is made from TRBV19 and TRBJ1-1; 7 middle bases align to TRBD1. The sample consisted of PBMCs. This clonotype was obtained from a man aged 18 to 35 in good health and CMV-seronegative. The sequenced DNA is TGTGCCAGTAGTATAGGACAGGGACAGAACACTGAAGCTTTCTTT. It specifies CASSIGQGQNTEAFF.